A selection of T cell receptor beta chains follows, all from one sample in a study of graft-versus-host responses after intestinal transplantation. The table came from immunoSEQ multiplex PCR; TCRdb's copy has only in-frame clones and leaves some out. Here the sample spans 10,000 to 15,000 clones, roughly 93% being singletons. The material was PBMCs, obtained about 110 days after intestinal transplant. The receptors stem from a human patient who received an intestinal transplant, so some T cells may come from the graft donor. The CDR3 runs from the conserved cysteine through the conserved F or W. D genes are given only for firm matches. A clone size is listed for some rows: how often the clone was seen (once, few, many), or a class if it is expanded.

j_gene	v_gene	abundance	d_gene	CDR3nt	CDR3aa
TRBJ2-3	TRBV7-9	.	TRBD2	TGTGCCAGCAGCTTGACTAGCGGTAGCACAGATACGCAGTATTTT	CASSLTSGSTDTQYF
TRBJ2-1	TRBV28	.	.	TGTGCCAGCAGTTTTGAGGGGAATGAGCAGTTCTTC	CASSFEGNEQFF
TRBJ1-1	TRBV4-1	.	.	TGCGCCAGCAGCCAAGAAAGGGAGACTGGGAGACAAGATACTGAAGCTTTCTTT	CASSQERETGRQDTEAFF
TRBJ2-7	TRBV30	.	TRBD2	TGTGCCTCGAACCTAGCGGATAATACCTACGAGCAGTACTTC	CASNLADNTYEQYF
TRBJ1-2	TRBV9	.	TRBD1	TGTGCCAGCAGCCTCAGGGGGGGTGGCTACACCTTC	CASSLRGGGYTF
TRBJ2-5	TRBV7-9	.	.	TGTGCCAGCAGCTTAGGACCGACGTTAGCGGTAAGAGAGACCCAGTACTTC	CASSLGPTLAVRETQYF
TRBJ1-1	TRBV5-1	once	.	TGCGCCAGCAGCTTGGTGGCAGGACTGAACACTGAAGCTTTCTTT	CASSLVAGLNTEAFF
TRBJ2-7	TRBV28	.	TRBD1	TGTGCCAGCAGTTTATACCTCGGACAGGGGGCCGTATCCTACGAGCAGTACTTC	CASSLYLGQGAVSYEQYF
TRBJ1-1	TRBV28	.	.	TGTGCCAGCAGTTTTCCGGGGAGGACCCCGAACACTGAAGCTTTCTTT	CASSFPGRTPNTEAFF
TRBJ2-3	TRBV27	.	TRBD2	TGTGCCAGCAGTCCCCTAGCGGGAGGGGCAGATACGCAGTATTTT	CASSPLAGGADTQYF
TRBJ2-7	TRBV14	.	TRBD1	TGTGCCAGCAGCCAATATCAGGGGGCTTCCTACGAGCAGTACTTC	CASSQYQGASYEQYF
TRBJ2-1	TRBV10-1	.	.	TGCGCCAGCAGCTCCGGGACGGTGAACTACAATGAGCAGTTCTTC	CASSSGTVNYNEQFF
TRBJ2-2	TRBV10-1	.	TRBD2	TGCGCCAGCAGTGACCGGGAGGGGTTAGCCGGGGAGCTGTTTTTT	CASSDREGLAGELFF
TRBJ2-5	TRBV11-3	.	.	TGTGCCAGCAGTCGTCGACTAGAAGAGACCCAGTACTTC	CASSRRLEETQYF
TRBJ2-5	TRBV11-2	once	TRBD2	TGTGCCAGCAGCTTAGTATCGGGGGGACTGGAGACCCAGTACTTC	CASSLVSGGLETQYF
TRBJ2-6	TRBV4-2	.	.	TGTGCCAGCAGCCAAGTTTCGTTATTTGCGTCCTCTGGGGCCAACGTCCTGACTTTC	CASSQVSLFASSGANVLTF
TRBJ2-3	TRBV2	.	TRBD2	TGTGCCAGCAGTGGACTTGCCATTGGGCGGGAGAGCACAGATACGCAGTATTTT	CASSGLAIGRESTDTQYF
TRBJ2-2	TRBV6-1	.	.	TGTGCCAGCAGTGAAGTTTGGGGGGCGAACACCGGGGAGCTGTTTTTT	CASSEVWGANTGELFF
TRBJ2-7	TRBV27	.	TRBD2	TGTGCCAGCAGTTCAAAATCCGGGACTAGCGTCTTCCGCTACGAGCAGTACTTC	CASSSKSGTSVFRYEQYF
TRBJ2-3	TRBV6-4	.	TRBD1	TGTGCCAGCAGTGACACCAACAGGGGTGGCACAGATACGCAGTATTTT	CASSDTNRGGTDTQYF
TRBJ2-3	TRBV5-1	once	.	TGCGCCAGCAGCTTGGGTGACACGATCACCACAGATACGCAGTATTTT	CASSLGDTITTDTQYF
TRBJ2-7	TRBV7-2	.	.	TGTGCCAGCAGCTTAAGTATATCCTACGAGCAGTACTTC	CASSLSISYEQYF
TRBJ2-2	TRBV27	once	.	TGTGCCACCTCCCGGGACTACCAGGGGGGCGGGGAGCTGTTTTTT	CATSRDYQGGGELFF
TRBJ2-2	TRBV7-3	.	.	TGTGCCAGCAGCCCCCCGGGGGCCGGGGAGCTGTTTTTT	CASSPPGAGELFF
TRBJ2-1	TRBV2	.	.	TGTGCCAGCACGACGGGGTCGTATGAGCAGTTCTTC	CASTTGSYEQFF
TRBJ2-5	TRBV4-1	.	TRBD1	TGCGCCAGCAGCCAACCGGAGACAGGGGGCGCGATAGAGACCCAGTACTTC	CASSQPETGGAIETQYF
TRBJ1-5	TRBV20-1	.	.	TGCAGTGTAGGGAGCAATCAGCCCCAGCATTTT	CSVGSNQPQHF